The clone carrying this T cell receptor beta chain has at least ten counts. The antigen is unknown. TCRdb reprocessed the 5' RACE reads via MiXCR and lists one record per CDR3 protein. Counted here are around 370,000 distinct CDR3 sequences, around 21% occurring once; the ten biggest clones make up 12%. This entry is derived from a study of T-cell memory formation after mild COVID-19. About the research overall: TCR clustering was largely donor specific. Study results and caveats: Confirmation of SARS-CoV-2 specificity was lacking for second-wave clones peaking day 37.

Trimming removed 3 bases at V and 4 bases at J, with 12 bases between. Per the germline V gene, CDR1 is MNHEY and CDR2 is SVGAGI. This CDR3 region has 14 residues. Sequenced: PBMCs or a T cell subset sorted from them (not recorded which). The TCR originated in an adult woman who had mild COVID-19 (a few samples of this study predate the infection). Cell type and time point are not known. The genes are TRBV6-5 and TRBJ1-2, with a tentative D call TRBD1 (6 bases). In nucleotides, the CDR3 is TGTGCCAGCAGTTATGGGCAGGGGTCCTATGGCTACACCTTC. Translating it yields CASSYGQGSYGYTF.